The sequence of this TCR beta chain was determined in a study of response to subunit inactivated influenza vaccine. Trimming cost V 6 bases and J 5 bases, with 13 bases left between them. CDR1 SQVTM and CDR2 ANQGSEA come from the germline V gene. This CDR3 is 12 amino acids long. General observations from the study: Researchers suggested that each seasonal influenza vaccination recruits few new T cells.

There are a few counts of this clonotype. Its antigen is still unknown. TCRdb re-analysed the RT-PCR reads in MiXCR, keeping a single row per CDR3 protein. The sample holds approximately 680,000 distinct CDR3 sequences, around 14% seen once. This chain links TRBV29-1 with TRBJ1-1; weak D call: TRBD1 (5 bases). Sequenced here: PBMCs from blood, sampled 11 to 12 days after vaccination. This sequence was found in a man aged 45 to 65 who received an inactivated influenza vaccine. The CDR3 here is CSVGDPATEAFF. DNA for the CDR3: TGCAGCGTCGGGGACCCGGCGACTGAAGCTTTCTTT.